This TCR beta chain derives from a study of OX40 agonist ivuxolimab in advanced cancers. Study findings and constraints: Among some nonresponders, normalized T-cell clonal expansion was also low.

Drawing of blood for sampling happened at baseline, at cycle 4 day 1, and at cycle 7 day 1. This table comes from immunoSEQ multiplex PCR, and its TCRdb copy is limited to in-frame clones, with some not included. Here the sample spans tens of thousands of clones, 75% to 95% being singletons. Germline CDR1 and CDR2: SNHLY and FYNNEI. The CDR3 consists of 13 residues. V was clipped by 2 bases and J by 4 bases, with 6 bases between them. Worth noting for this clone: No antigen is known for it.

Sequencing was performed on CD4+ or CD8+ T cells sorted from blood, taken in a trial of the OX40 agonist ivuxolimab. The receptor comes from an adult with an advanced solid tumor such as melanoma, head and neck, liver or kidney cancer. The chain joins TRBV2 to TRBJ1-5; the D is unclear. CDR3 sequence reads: CASSEPNNQPQHF. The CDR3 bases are TGTGCCAGCAGTGAACCGAATAATCAGCCCCAGCATTTT.